Shown below are 25 T cell receptor beta chains from a single sample sequenced in a study of response to subunit inactivated influenza vaccine. From the RT-PCR reads, TCRdb called clonotypes with MiXCR, one entry per CDR3 protein. Of more than 250,000 distinct CDR3 sequences listed, roughly 22% are singletons. The sample here was PBMCs from blood, taken approximately 20 months after vaccination. These TCRs come from a man aged 50 to 75 who received an inactivated influenza vaccine.

The V and J genes are TRBV2 and TRBJ1-5, with 7 nucleotides matching TRBD1. The CDR3 runs 15 residues. Germline values: CDR1 SNHLY, CDR2 FYNNEI. With V trimmed by 2 bases and J by 7 bases, 8 bases remained unmatched. The DNA for the CDR3 is TGTGCCAGCAGTGAACAGACAGGGCCGAGGCAGCCCCAGCATTTT. Amino acid sequence: CASSEQTGPRQPQHF.

The J gene is TRBJ1-1, the V gene TRBV14; TRBD1 is a possible D gene (5 bases). The V end was cut by 5 bases, the J end by 6 bases, with 19 bases between. Germline V gene sequence: CDR1 SGHDN, CDR2 FVKESK. This CDR3 comprises 15 residues. This chain's CDR3 is CASSSHPSGFPEAFF. CDR3 DNA sequence: TGTGCCAGCAGCTCCCACCCTTCAGGGTTTCCTGAAGCTTTCTTT.

This clonotype was detected many times. The rearrangement uses TRBV28 and TRBJ1-1, with D tentatively TRBD1 (5 bases). The germline V gene has CDR1 MDHEN and CDR2 SYDVKM. The CDR3 length is 14 residues. V lost 3 bases to trimming and J lost 1 base, with 9 bases between them. CDR3 in amino acids: CASSLYRRNTEAFF. The DNA of the CDR3 is TGTGCCAGCAGTTTGTACAGGAGGAACACTGAAGCTTTCTTT.

In regard to this clonotype: Its ends do not fully match the called genes, so a read error is possible. V is TRBV4-2 and J is TRBJ1-5, with a tentative D call TRBD1 (6 bases). This CDR3 contains 19 residues. Germline CDR1 and CDR2: LGHNA and YNFKEQ. As DNA, the CDR3 is TGTGCCAGCAGCCAGTGGGTTAACAGGGAGGGGACTCCCAGGCAGCTCCAGCATTTT. Translating it yields CASSQWVNREGTPRQLQHF.

This rearrangement joins TRBV11-2 to TRBJ2-1, with TRBD2 identical over 8 bases. The germline V gene has CDR1 SGHAT and CDR2 FQNNGV. The CDR3 loop spans 16 amino acids. With 5 bases clipped from V and 1 base from J, the junction kept 7 bases outside the gene matches. The CDR3 nucleotides read TGTGCCAGCAGCCCCGCCGGGACTAGGTCCTACAATGAGCAGTTCTTC. Amino acids: CASSPAGTRSYNEQFF.

V and J are TRBV5-1 and TRBJ2-2; D not resolved. The CDR3 covers 15 residues. With 3 bases removed from V and 6 bases from J, the gap between germline ends came to 15 bases. CDR1 SGHRS and CDR2 YFSETQ come from the germline V gene. The CDR3 nucleotides are TGCGCCAGCAGCTCATCCCTCCTAGGTGCCGGGGAGCTGTTTTTT. Amino acid sequence: CASSSSLLGAGELFF.

This clonotype was seen more than once but under ten times. This chain links TRBV5-1 with TRBJ1-4, with D possibly being TRBD1 (5 bases). Trimming removed 0 bases from V and 6 bases from J, with 12 bases in between. The CDR3 is 15 amino acids. Germline V gives CDR1 SGHRS, CDR2 YFSETQ. The CDR3 DNA reads TGCGCCAGCAGCTTGGGCGGCAGGGTTTATGAAAAACTGTTTTTT. Translating it yields CASSLGGRVYEKLFF.

This chain joins TRBV6-2 or TRBV6-3 and TRBJ2-3, with 10 bases fitting TRBD1. Germline V gene lookup returns CDR1 MNHEY and CDR2 SVGEGT. V trimming: 5 bases; J trimming: 0 bases; junction bases outside the gene matches: 5. The CDR3 has 16 residues. The CDR3 coding sequence is TGTGCCAGCAGTCAAGACAGGGGGCTAAGCACAGATACGCAGTATTTT. This gives the protein CASSQDRGLSTDTQYF.

The J gene is TRBJ2-3, the V gene TRBV12-5, with D unclear. Trimming pared 6 bases from V and 2 bases from J, leaving 18 bases between. CDR3 length equals 16 residues. Germline V CDR1 and CDR2: LGHNT, FRNRAP. The CDR3 reads CASGLPDRRLTDTQYF. The DNA for the CDR3 is TGTGCTAGTGGACTCCCGGACCGCAGACTCACAGATACGCAGTATTTT.

Ten or more counts support this clonotype. The V call is TRBV5-1, the J call TRBJ1-1; 7 nucleotides align to TRBD1. The V and J ends lost 3 bases and 3 bases, in that order; junction bases with no gene match: 8. There are 15 residues in the CDR3. The germline V gene encodes CDR1 SGHRS and CDR2 YFSETQ. This chain's CDR3 is CASSSGTAHDTEAFF. The CDR3 DNA reads as TGCGCCAGCAGCTCGGGGACAGCCCACGACACTGAAGCTTTCTTT.

This clonotype was observed at least ten times. The chain joins TRBV27 to TRBJ2-7, with D possibly matching TRBD2 (5 bases). This CDR3 has 17 residues. The V end was cut by 4 bases, the J end by 0 bases, with 19 bases between. In germline, CDR1 is MNHEY, CDR2 SMNVEV (reference sequence). As DNA, the CDR3 is TGTGCCAGCAGTTCATTAGGGTCCCCGGGGAGCTCCTACGAGCAGTACTTC. Translating gives CASSSLGSPGSSYEQYF.

This clonotype was seen a few times. The junction departs from the called germline gene at one end, perhaps through a read error. The CDR3 spells CASSLDSVNENLFF. The CDR3, as DNA: TGTGCCAGCAGCTTGGACAGCGTTAATGAAAACCTGTTTTTT. The V gene is TRBV7-9, the J gene TRBJ1-4, with D maybe TRBD1 (6 bases). From germline, CDR1 is SEHNR and CDR2 FQNEAQ (reference sequence). The CDR3 consists of 14 residues.

In its sample, this clonotype was seen many times. The rearrangement uses TRBV18 and TRBJ1-1; D is possibly TRBD1 (5 bases). V was pared by 6 bases and J by 5 bases, with 16 bases between. The CDR3 has 14 residues. Germline CDR1 is KGHSH and CDR2 is LQKENI. The CDR3 region has the DNA TGTGCCAGCTCGCCCACGAGGGGAGAAACTGAAGCTTTCTTT. It yields the protein CASSPTRGETEAFF.

V and J are TRBV3-1 and TRBJ1-3; D uncertain. The CDR3 is 16 amino acids. Germline CDR1 is LGHDT and CDR2 is YNNKEL (reference sequence). With 0 bases removed from V and 0 bases from J, the gap between germline ends came to 9 bases. The CDR3 nucleotides read TGTGCCAGCAGCCAAGACCCAGCTAACTCTGGAAACACCATATATTTT. Protein: CASSQDPANSGNTIYF.

The J gene is TRBJ1-4, the V gene TRBV7-2; weak D call: TRBD1 (5 bases). Trimming removed 6 bases at V and 5 bases at J, with 13 bases between. The CDR3 spans 14 residues. Germline-derived CDR1 and CDR2 are SGHTA and FQGNSA. For the CDR3, the DNA is TGTGCCAGCAGGCAAGGGACGGGAAATGAAAAACTGTTTTTT. Translation: CASRQGTGNEKLFF.

The sample holds many counts of this clonotype. The gene calls are TRBV7-2 and TRBJ1-2; no definite D call. The V end was cut by 3 bases, the J end by 8 bases, with 13 bases between. Per germline, CDR1 SGHTA and CDR2 FQGNSA. The CDR3 has 13 amino acids. In nucleotides, the CDR3 is TGTGCCAGCAGCTTCGGAGGAGGACCCGGCTACACCTTC. Translation: CASSFGGGPGYTF.

This clonotype showed up just a few times. This chain connects TRBV28 to TRBJ2-5, with 11 bases that match TRBD2. The CDR3 length is 14 residues. The ends lost 6 bases at V and 4 bases at J; junction bases unmatched: 4. CDR1 and CDR2 (germline): MDHEN, SYDVKM. CDR3 region: CASSRLAGLETQYF. CDR3 bases: TGTGCCAGCAGCAGACTAGCGGGATTAGAGACCCAGTACTTC.

This clonotype has only a few counts. The V and J genes are TRBV12-3 or TRBV12-4 and TRBJ2-2, with 12 bases matching TRBD2. The CDR3 consists of 16 residues. V was pared by 5 bases and J by 8 bases, with 9 bases of the junction left unmatched. The CDR3 loop is CASSPRTSGVAGELFF. Written as DNA, the CDR3 is TGTGCCAGCAGTCCCCGGACTAGCGGGGTGGCAGGGGAGCTGTTTTTT.

The chain recombines TRBV27 with TRBJ1-1; 9 positions agree with TRBD1. The J segment lost 4 bases and the V segment lost 5 bases, leaving 5 bases of the junction unmatched. This CDR3 region has 14 residues. Germline V gene sequence: CDR1 MNHEY, CDR2 SMNVEV (reference sequence). The chain's CDR3 is CASSVDRGSTEAFF. CDR3 DNA sequence: TGTGCCAGCAGTGTTGACAGGGGGAGCACTGAAGCTTTCTTT.

This clonotype was observed a single time. The J gene is TRBJ1-1, the V gene TRBV4-3, with D possibly being TRBD1 (5 bases). V was pared by 5 bases and J by 4 bases, with 20 bases between. The CDR3 loop spans 16 amino acids. Germline loops: CDR1 LGHNA, CDR2 YSLEER. This CDR3 is CASSLRSGTKGTEAFF. The CDR3 coding sequence is TGCGCCAGCAGCTTACGTTCCGGGACCAAGGGCACTGAAGCTTTCTTT.

The chain has TRBV29-1 and TRBJ2-5; the D gene is possibly TRBD1 (5 bases). There are 12 residues in the CDR3. The germline V gene encodes CDR1 SQVTM and CDR2 ANQGSEA. Deletions cut 5 bases from V and 2 bases from J, with 9 bases between. CDR3: CSVQRQQETQYF. In nucleotides, the CDR3 is TGCAGCGTTCAGAGACAGCAAGAGACCCAGTACTTC. Supplemented by reference TRBV29-1 and TRBJ2-5, the full variable domain reads SAVISQKPSRDICQRGTSLTIQCQVDSQVTMMFWYRQQPGQSLTLIATANQGSEATYESGFVIDKFPISRPNLTFSTLTVSNMSPEDSSIYLCSVQRQQETQYFGPGTRLLVL.

This clonotype was observed a few times. V usage is TRBV5-1 and J usage is TRBJ1-2; the D gene is possibly TRBD1 (6 bases). This CDR3 is built from 14 residues. Trimming shortened V by 0 bases and J by 7 bases, and 13 bases separated the two germline ends. CDR1 is SGHRS and CDR2 is YFSETQ in the germline V gene. CDR3 in amino acids: CASSLAQGTGGYTF. In nucleotides, the CDR3 is TGCGCCAGCAGCTTGGCCCAGGGGACTGGTGGCTACACCTTC.

Of note for this clonotype: At one end, the junction sequence differs from germline, possibly due to a read error. The chain joins TRBV24-1 to TRBJ2-2; D might be TRBD1 (6 bases). The CDR3 contains 16 residues. Looked up from germline, CDR1 is KGHDR and CDR2 is SFDVKD. DNA of the CDR3: TGTGCCACCAGTGATTTGAGGGACACCTACACCGGGAAGCTGTTTTTT. Translation gives CATSDLRDTYTGKLFF.

This clonotype occurred a few times. V is TRBV7-9 and J is TRBJ2-2; 14 positions agree with TRBD2. This CDR3 has 17 residues. Per the germline V gene, CDR1 is SEHNR and CDR2 is FQNEAQ (reference sequence). Trimming removed 10 bases from V and 4 bases from J; junction bases left unmatched: 11. This chain's CDR3 is CATPGLAGAGTTGELFF. The CDR3 DNA reads as TGTGCCACCCCGGGACTAGCGGGAGCAGGTACCACCGGGGAGCTGTTTTTT.

This clonotype turned up a few times. V and J are TRBV6-5 and TRBJ1-5; no reliable D call. CDR1 is MNHEY, CDR2 SVGAGI, per germline. The V end was cut by 2 bases, the J end by 2 bases, with 13 bases between. The CDR3 runs to 16 residues. CDR3 nucleotides: TGTGCCAGCAGTTACGCTCCCGGACCGGGCAATCAGCCCCAGCATTTT. Its translation: CASSYAPGPGNQPQHF.